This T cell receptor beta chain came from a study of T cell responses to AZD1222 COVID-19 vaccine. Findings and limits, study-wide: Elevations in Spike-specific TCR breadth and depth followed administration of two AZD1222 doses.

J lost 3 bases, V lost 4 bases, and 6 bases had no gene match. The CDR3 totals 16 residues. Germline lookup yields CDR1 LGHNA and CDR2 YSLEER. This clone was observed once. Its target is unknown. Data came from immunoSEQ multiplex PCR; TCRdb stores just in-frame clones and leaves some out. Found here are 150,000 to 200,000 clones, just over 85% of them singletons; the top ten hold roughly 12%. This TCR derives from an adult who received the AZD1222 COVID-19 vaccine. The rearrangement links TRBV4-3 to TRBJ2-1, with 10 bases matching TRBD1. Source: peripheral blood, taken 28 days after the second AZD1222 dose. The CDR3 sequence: CASSLSDRGLYNEQFF. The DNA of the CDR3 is TGCGCCAGCAGCCTAAGCGACAGGGGGCTCTACAATGAGCAGTTCTTC.